This T cell receptor (beta chain) came from a study of cytomegalovirus exposure and HLA in healthy donors. Study as a whole: Later, an analysis reported that the 110 or so validation repertoires had used the same platform as the 550 to 750 first-cohort repertoires.

Separate from the 666-subject first cohort, the roughly 120-subject validation cohort was the one that the donors belonged to. From germline, CDR1 is MGHRA and CDR2 YSYEKL. With 3 bases removed from V and 5 bases from J, the gap between germline ends came to 7 bases. The CDR3 covers 12 residues. Sequencing was performed with immunoSEQ multiplex PCR; in TCRdb, only in-frame clones are kept and a portion is missing. The table has about 200,000 clones, 84% seen once. This clone occurred once. The antigen remains undetermined. Study outcomes and limitations: Reported results showed that the classifier diagnosed cytomegalovirus status with high specificity and sensitivity. There were around 160 TCR beta chains listed as cytomegalovirus-associated.

The TCR was taken from a woman between 25 and 40 years old in good health and CMV-seropositive. The sequenced material came from PBMCs. The chain combines TRBV4-1 with TRBJ2-5, with D possibly being TRBD2 (6 bases). CDR3 sequence: CASSQGRETQYF. For the CDR3, the DNA is TGCGCCAGCAGCCAGGGGAGGGAGACCCAGTACTTC.